The sequence of this T cell receptor (beta chain) was determined in a study of cytomegalovirus exposure and HLA in healthy donors. V was pared by 5 bases and J by 1 base, with 8 bases between. Germline V gives CDR1 SGHTA, CDR2 FQGNSA. The CDR3 contains 14 residues. At the time of sampling, donors were nominally healthy, though unrecorded immune exposures were likely. The PCR was carried out with 60 Vbeta primers and 13 Jbeta primers. The method was immunoSEQ multiplex PCR; TCRdb's version includes in-frame clones alone and lacks a portion of them. The sample shows under 200,000 clones, roughly 85% of them seen only once.

The TCR was taken from a woman younger than 45 in good health and CMV-seropositive. Source material: PBMCs. V gene TRBV7-2 combines with J gene TRBJ1-4; D is undetermined. The CDR3 region is CASSPSGTNEKLFF. DNA for the CDR3: TGTGCCAGCAGCCCTTCGGGAACTAATGAAAAACTGTTTTTT.